This passage covers 29 T cell receptor beta chains from one sample sequenced in a study of T cell responses to AZD1222 COVID-19 vaccine (dated by TCRdb to about 2021). The library was built by means of the immunoSEQ multiplex PCR assay. The table comes from immuneACCESS by way of TCRdb, which keeps in-frame sequences with V and J called. Part of the clones is missing from these tables; in studies checked, under half for an unresolved V gene and the rest for unknown reasons. For this sample there are 100,000 to 150,000 clones; over 75% appear just once. The top ten clones comprise under 9% of the sample. What this sample's time point label stands for: baseline before first vaccination. This specimen was peripheral blood, taken on day 0 of AZD1222 vaccination. These receptors were collected from an adult in good health.

This clone has just a few counts. The chain is built from TRBV7-9 and TRBJ2-7, with D uncertain. The V and J ends lost 2 bases and 3 bases respectively, with 5 bases between them. Per the germline V gene, CDR1 is SEHNR and CDR2 is FQNEAQ (reference sequence). There are 12 residues in the CDR3. CDR3 bases: TGTGCCAGCAGCTTATACATCTACGAGCAGTACTTC. Residues: CASSLYIYEQYF.

The J gene is TRBJ2-3, the V gene TRBV28; D ambiguous. V was cut by 6 bases and J by 2 bases, with 15 bases left in between. Germline V gives CDR1 MDHEN, CDR2 SYDVKM. This CDR3 has 15 amino acids. The CDR3 loop is CASRRQLLSTDTQYF. As DNA, the CDR3 is TGTGCCAGCAGACGCCAGTTACTTTCCACAGATACGCAGTATTTT.

J is TRBJ1-4 and V is TRBV3-1 (or the pseudogene TRBV3-2); D is perhaps TRBD1 (5 bases). There are 14 residues in the CDR3. V lost 3 bases to trimming and J lost 4 bases, with 9 bases between them. CDR1 and CDR2 (germline): LGHDT, YNNKEL (reference sequence). CDR3 region: CASSQYQGNEKLFF. In DNA form, the CDR3 reads TGTGCCAGCAGCCAGTATCAGGGTAATGAAAAACTGTTTTTT.

The chain joins TRBV7-2 to TRBJ1-6; D is possibly TRBD1 (5 bases). Trimming pared 1 base from V and 9 bases from J, leaving 22 bases between. The CDR3 runs 18 residues. Germline assignment: CDR1 SGHTA and CDR2 FQGNSA. The CDR3 nucleotides are TGTGCCAGCAGCTTAGTCGCCGGGGGGGGATCCGTAGGTTCACCCCTCCACTTT. It codes for CASSLVAGGGSVGSPLHF.

The V gene is TRBV7-9, the J gene TRBJ2-7; 8 bases match TRBD1. CDR1 is SEHNR and CDR2 is FQNEAQ in the germline V gene (reference sequence). This CDR3 is 15 amino acids long. The V segment lost 4 bases and the J segment 3 bases; nucleotides outside the gene matches: 8. The CDR3 bases are TGTGCCAGCAGCTCAACTCCGGGACAGGACTACGAGCAGTACTTC. Residues: CASSSTPGQDYEQYF.

The V gene is TRBV18, the J gene TRBJ2-1; 7 bases line up with TRBD2. Losses at the gene ends were 3 bases for V and 4 bases for J; bases not matched to a gene: 9. CDR3 length: 16 residues. Germline assignment: CDR1 KGHSH and CDR2 LQKENI. The CDR3 nucleotides are TGTGCCAGCTCACCCCCGGCGAGCGGGAAGTACAATGAGCAGTTCTTC. It specifies CASSPPASGKYNEQFF. The variable domain in full, completed from reference TRBV18 and TRBJ2-1, reads NAGVMQNPRHLVRRRGQEARLRCSPMKGHSHVYWYRQLPEEGLKFMVYLQKENIIDESGMPKERFSAEFPKEGPSILRIQQVVRGDSAAYFCASSPPASGKYNEQFFGPGTRLTVL.

V is TRBV5-6 and J is TRBJ1-3; 9 bases line up with TRBD1. The V gene end was trimmed by 2 bases and the J gene end by 4 bases; junction bases not matched to a gene: 4. The CDR3 loop spans 15 amino acids. Per germline, CDR1 SGHDT and CDR2 YYEEEE. The CDR3 nucleotides are TGTGCCAGCAGCTTTAGGACAGGGGCCGGAAACACCATATATTTT. Protein product: CASSFRTGAGNTIYF.

The rearrangement links TRBV14 to TRBJ2-2; tentatively, D is TRBD2 (5 bases). CDR3 length equals 16 residues. Trimming shortened V by 3 bases and J by 0 bases, and 11 bases separated the two germline ends. Per germline, CDR1 SGHDN and CDR2 FVKESK. In nucleotides, the CDR3 is TGTGCCAGCAGCCACTTTCGGGGAGCGAACACCGGGGAGCTGTTTTTT. It is translated as CASSHFRGANTGELFF. Together with reference TRBV14 and TRBJ2-2, the CDR3 gives the full variable domain: EAGVTQFPSHSVIEKGQTVTLRCDPISGHDNLYWYRRVMGKEIKFLLHFVKESKQDESGMPNNRFLAERTGGTYSTLKVQPAELEDSGVYFCASSHFRGANTGELFFGEGSRLTVL.

The chain joins TRBV6-5 to TRBJ2-7; D possibly matches TRBD1 or TRBD2 (6 bases each). V gave up 6 bases and J gave up 7 bases, with 16 bases separating them. Germline assignment: CDR1 MNHEY and CDR2 SVGAGI. The CDR3 totals 13 residues. The CDR3 DNA reads as TGTGCCAGCAGGTCCTGGGGGGCTCGGGAGCAGTACTTC. Translated, it gives CASRSWGAREQYF.

This clone was picked up a small number of times. The J gene is TRBJ1-6, the V gene TRBV28, with a possible D match to TRBD1 (5 bases). V lost 7 bases and J lost 13, with 14 bases in between. Per germline, CDR1 MDHEN and CDR2 SYDVKM. The CDR3 runs 12 residues. The CDR3 sequence is CASTPPRGPLHF. DNA for the CDR3: TGTGCCAGCACCCCTCCCCGGGGCCCCCTCCACTTT.

The V call is TRBV18, the J call TRBJ1-5, with a tentative D call TRBD1 (5 bases). CDR1 is KGHSH, CDR2 LQKENI, per germline. The CDR3 consists of 14 residues. V lost 4 bases, J lost 0 bases, and 7 bases lay in between. The CDR3 loop is CASSQGHSNQPQHF. For the CDR3, the DNA is TGTGCCAGCTCACAGGGGCATAGCAATCAGCCCCAGCATTTT.

The chain links TRBV11-2 to TRBJ2-4, with D perhaps matching TRBD2 (5 bases). Germline CDR1 reads SGHAT; CDR2 reads FQNNGV. The ends were cut back, 4 bases at V and 6 bases at J, with 16 bases in the middle. CDR3 length equals 15 residues. The CDR3 nucleotides read TGTGCCAGCAGCTCTATGGTATGGGCGGGAAACATTCAGTACTTC. Translation gives CASSSMVWAGNIQYF.

The chain carries TRBV18 and TRBJ1-2, with D possibly TRBD1 on 6 matching bases. V was trimmed by 5 bases and J by 5 bases, leaving 12 bases between them. Germline V CDR1 and CDR2: KGHSH, LQKENI. CDR3 size: 13 residues. The CDR3, as DNA: TGTGCCAGCTCAGGAACAGGGCCGTATGGCTACACCTTC. This translates into CASSGTGPYGYTF.

The genes are TRBV29-1 and TRBJ1-5; no definite D call. Trimming took 4 bases from V and 7 from J, leaving 14 bases between them. Germline CDR1 and CDR2: SQVTM and ANQGSEA. The CDR3 consists of 13 residues. CDR3 in amino acids: CSVGARNGQPQHF. As DNA, the CDR3 is TGCAGCGTTGGGGCCCGAAACGGCCAGCCCCAGCATTTT. Combining the CDR3 with reference TRBV29-1 and TRBJ1-5 gives the whole variable domain SAVISQKPSRDICQRGTSLTIQCQVDSQVTMMFWYRQQPGQSLTLIATANQGSEATYESGFVIDKFPISRPNLTFSTLTVSNMSPEDSSIYLCSVGARNGQPQHFGDGTRLSIL.

The gene calls are TRBV2 and TRBJ2-7, with D possibly TRBD1 on 7 matching bases. The CDR3 extends over 15 amino acids. V lost 2 bases and J 6 bases, leaving 17 bases between the germline ends. The germline V gene encodes CDR1 SNHLY and CDR2 FYNNEI. CDR3 amino acids: CASSERQGGAGEQYF. CDR3 sequence (DNA): TGTGCCAGCAGTGAAAGACAGGGCGGGGCGGGCGAGCAGTACTTC.

The chain carries TRBV7-9 and TRBJ2-4; D might be TRBD1 (5 bases). This CDR3 is 14 amino acids long. Germline CDR1 reads SEHNR; CDR2 reads FQNEAQ (reference sequence). The V end was cut by 0 bases, the J end by 8 bases, with 11 bases between. CDR3 sequence (DNA): TGTGCCAGCAGCTTAGCAGGGCAGGGTGACATTCAGTACTTC. This sequence encodes CASSLAGQGDIQYF.

The chain is built from TRBV12-3 or TRBV12-4 and TRBJ1-2; D possibly corresponds to TRBD1 (5 bases). V shed 6 bases and J shed 7 bases, with 15 bases lying between them. The CDR3 has 13 amino acids. CDR3 sequence reads: CASSPTATRGYTF. The CDR3 DNA sequence: TGTGCCAGCAGCCCGACAGCTACTCGTGGCTACACCTTC.

This chain uses TRBV3-1 (or the pseudogene TRBV3-2) with TRBJ2-1; D unclear. There are 16 residues in the CDR3. The V gene lost 1 base and the J gene lost 0 bases, with 10 bases spanning the gap. Germline V gene sequence: CDR1 LGHDT, CDR2 YNNKEL (reference sequence). The CDR3 spells CASSQGRPPSYNEQFF. DNA for the CDR3: TGTGCCAGCAGCCAAGGGCGGCCCCCCTCCTACAATGAGCAGTTCTTC.

This clone turned up a few times. The CDR3 here is CASSQGPSGDYEQYF. CDR3 coding DNA: TGCGCCAGCAGCCAAGGGCCTAGCGGAGACTACGAGCAGTACTTC. This chain links TRBV4-1 with TRBJ2-7; 7 nucleotides line up with TRBD2. With 1 base clipped from V and 3 bases from J, the junction kept 6 bases outside the gene matches. The CDR3 has 15 amino acids. Germline V CDR1 and CDR2: MGHRA, YSYEKL.

This sequence joins TRBV6-6 and TRBJ1-4, with D maybe TRBD1 (5 bases). The CDR3 sequence is 13 residues long. The germline V and J ends were trimmed by 10 bases and 8 bases, with 17 bases remaining between them. Germline V CDR1 and CDR2: MNHNY, SVGAGI (reference sequence). The CDR3 spells CATRQTVKEKLFF. For the CDR3, the DNA is TGTGCCACCCGACAGACTGTAAAAGAAAAACTGTTTTTT.

This clone was detected only a few times. This chain's CDR3 is CASSVEGGQPQHF. For the CDR3, the DNA is TGCGCCAGCAGTGTGGAGGGTGGCCAGCCCCAGCATTTT. This chain links TRBV5-1 with TRBJ1-5, with D uncertain. The CDR3 has 13 amino acids. The germline CDR1 and CDR2 sequences are SGHRS and YFSETQ. The V end lost 5 bases, the J end lost 7 bases, and 13 bases lay between the germline ends.

The chain uses TRBV19 and TRBJ2-1, with D tentatively TRBD2 (6 bases). Germline V gene sequence: CDR1 LNHDA, CDR2 SQIVND (reference sequence). The CDR3 sequence is 15 residues long. Trimming cost V 4 bases and J 4 bases, with 14 bases left between them. As DNA, the CDR3 is TGTGCCAGTAGTAGAGGATCCGGGGGATACAATGAGCAGTTCTTC. As protein: CASSRGSGGYNEQFF.

The chain carries TRBV24-1 and TRBJ2-1; TRBD2 aligns across 10 bases. The CDR3 extends over 16 amino acids. CDR1 and CDR2 from the germline V gene are KGHDR and SFDVKD. V lost 5 bases to trimming and J lost 4 bases; unmatched junction nucleotides: 7. DNA for the CDR3: TGTGCCACCAGTGGCCACGGGACTAGCGATTACAATGAGCAGTTCTTC. It yields the protein CATSGHGTSDYNEQFF.

The chain joins TRBV5-1 to TRBJ1-6, with 9 nucleotides matching TRBD1. V lost 2 bases and J lost 7; bases outside the gene matches: 4. Germline-derived CDR1 and CDR2 are SGHRS and YFSETQ. CDR3 length: 15 residues. Here the CDR3 reads CASSFNRGRNSPLHF. The CDR3 region has the DNA TGCGCCAGCAGCTTTAACAGGGGGCGAAATTCACCCCTCCACTTT.

This clone was seen a single time. The rearrangement uses TRBV19 and TRBJ2-3; 7 positions agree with TRBD1. The CDR3 extends over 12 amino acids. The trim removed 10 bases at V and 4 bases at J, leaving 5 bases unmatched. The germline V gene encodes CDR1 LNHDA and CDR2 SQIVND (reference sequence). In nucleotides, the CDR3 is TGTGCCACCAAGGGGGCGGCAGATACGCAGTATTTT. Translating it yields CATKGAADTQYF.

As for this clone: In the same sample, other DNA sequences code for this CDR3. V is TRBV20-1 and J is TRBJ2-5; a possible D gene is TRBD2 (5 bases). Looked up from germline, CDR1 is DFQATT and CDR2 is SNEGSKA (reference sequence). CDR3 length: 11 residues. The V end was cut by 3 bases, the J end by 5 bases, with 7 bases between. In DNA form, the CDR3 reads TGCAGTGCTAGGACGGGGGAGACCCAGTACTTC. Its protein is CSARTGETQYF.

This clone appeared a single time. The chain combines TRBV5-1 with TRBJ2-3; 8 bases agree with TRBD2. The CDR3 is 15 residues long. V was clipped by 1 base and J by 2 bases; unmatched bases: 3. Germline V gene data show CDR1 as SGHRS and CDR2 as YFSETQ. For the CDR3, the DNA is TGCGCCAGCAGCTTGTCCGGGGGGGACACAGATACGCAGTATTTT. This sequence encodes CASSLSGGDTDTQYF.

This chain connects TRBV19 to TRBJ1-5; D is perhaps TRBD1 (5 bases). This CDR3 region has 15 residues. V was clipped by 7 bases and J by 3 bases, with 16 bases between them. Germline loops: CDR1 LNHDA, CDR2 SQIVND (reference sequence). CDR3 nucleotide sequence: TGTGCCAGTACTTCGACAGCAGTTTTCAATCAGCCCCAGCATTTT. Its protein is CASTSTAVFNQPQHF.

This clone has only a few counts. V gene TRBV28 combines with J gene TRBJ2-5, with 8 bases that match TRBD2. After removal of 5 bases from V and 0 bases from J, the junction contained 11 bases not matched to a gene. Germline assignment: CDR1 MDHEN and CDR2 SYDVKM. This CDR3 is built from 17 residues. CDR3 protein: CASSPGGGNGYQETQYF. The CDR3 nucleotides are TGTGCCAGCAGTCCGGGCGGGGGGAACGGGTACCAAGAGACCCAGTACTTC.